This record covers a single TCR beta chain. These data are taken from a study of blood T cell repertoires in COVID-19. Turning to the study itself: The samples span acute and convalescent COVID-19 from the United States, Italy and Spain.

Original handling: How many nucleated cells were present was estimated from reference gene primer amplification. Profiled with immunoSEQ multiplex PCR; TCRdb holds only in-frame clones, not every one. V and J calls plus clone size are reproduced from that table; the DNA served to infer D and trimming. The repertoire has about 140,000 clones, around 82% of them found once; the top ten carry roughly 5.3%. The germline V and J ends were trimmed by 4 bases and 3 bases, with 17 bases remaining between them. The V gene's germline CDR1 is SGHTA and CDR2 FQGNSA. The CDR3 length is 16 residues. The rearrangement joins TRBV7-2 to TRBJ2-3; TRBD2 might be the D (7 bases). This clonotype was obtained from a woman between 50 and 59 years old with acute or convalescent COVID-19. Sequenced sample: peripheral blood. CDR3 bases: TGTGCCAGCAGCTCCAGAGGGGGGGGGCTGACAGATACGCAGTATTTT. Encoded protein: CASSSRGGGLTDTQYF.